The 8 T cell receptor beta chains reported below all come from one sample, sequenced in a study of radiotherapy plus CTLA-4 blockade in lung cancer. Measured with immunoSEQ multiplex PCR; TCRdb has only the in-frame clones, and not every one. The sample has approximately 60,000 clones; about 80% are singletons. The specimen was peripheral blood, collected from a patient treated with radiotherapy plus ipilimumab. The receptors were gathered from a human donor with non-small cell lung cancer whose response to radiotherapy plus ipilimumab could not be evaluated.

The genes are TRBV15 and TRBJ1-1; no firm D call. CDR1 and CDR2 from the germline V gene are LNHNV and YYDKDF (reference sequence). This CDR3 comprises 15 residues. The V end lost 0 bases, the J end lost 0 bases, and 8 bases lay between the germline ends. In nucleotides, the CDR3 is TGTGCCACCAGCAGAGATGAGAATTTGAACACTGAAGCTTTCTTT. It encodes CATSRDENLNTEAFF.

The chain employs TRBV28 and TRBJ2-1; 8 nucleotides match TRBD2. The V and J ends lost 7 bases and 4 bases, in that order; junction bases with no gene match: 6. The CDR3 covers 14 residues. Per germline, CDR1 MDHEN and CDR2 SYDVKM. The CDR3 DNA sequence: TGTGCCAGCAACAGCGGGAGTTCGTACAATGAGCAGTTCTTC. Protein product: CASNSGSSYNEQFF.

The rearrangement joins TRBV2 to TRBJ2-1; TRBD2 agrees at 9 bases. Germline V gene sequence: CDR1 SNHLY, CDR2 FYNNEI. Trimming removed 2 bases from V and 7 bases from J; junction bases left unmatched: 9. CDR3 size: 16 residues. The CDR3 region has the DNA TGTGCCAGCAGTGAAATGGGCGGGAGGGCCGGAAATGAGCAGTTCTTC. This encodes CASSEMGGRAGNEQFF.

This clone occurred once. This sequence joins TRBV27 and TRBJ2-3; D is undetermined. From germline, CDR1 is MNHEY and CDR2 SMNVEV (reference sequence). V was clipped by 5 bases and J by 5 bases, with 11 bases between them. The CDR3 loop spans 13 amino acids. The DNA for the CDR3 is TGTGCCAGCAGTCCCCGAATGAGAGATACGCAGTATTTT. Its translation is CASSPRMRDTQYF.

The chain employs TRBV10-2 and TRBJ1-5; the match to TRBD1 covers 7 bases. The V gene's germline CDR1 is WSHSY and CDR2 SAAADI. This CDR3 is 14 amino acids long. The junction had 8 bases not matched to a gene; V was cut back by 8 bases and J by 4 bases. The CDR3 is CASGQAGQNQPQHF. The DNA of the CDR3 is TGCGCCAGCGGACAGGCCGGCCAAAATCAGCCCCAGCATTTT.

In its sample, this clone was seen a few times. The CDR3 nucleotides read TGTGCCAGCAGTTCGACTAGGGGCTACGAGCAGTACTTC. Translating it yields CASSSTRGYEQYF. The V call is TRBV7-2, the J call TRBJ2-7, with TRBD2 as a possible D gene (6 bases). From germline, CDR1 is SGHTA and CDR2 FQGNSA. The CDR3 is 13 amino acids. The ends were cut back, 6 bases at V and 3 bases at J, with 12 bases in the middle.

The chain links TRBV11-2 to TRBJ1-4, with TRBD1 matching 10 bases. The CDR3 runs to 18 residues. Germline V gives CDR1 SGHAT, CDR2 FQNNGV. J gave up 0 bases and V 4 bases, and 8 bases lay outside the gene matches. The CDR3 nucleotides read TGTGCCAGCAGCTCGACCGGGACAGGGGCTGCAACTAATGAAAAACTGTTTTTT. Residues: CASSSTGTGAATNEKLFF.

In its sample, this clone was seen once. This rearrangement joins TRBV9 to TRBJ2-3; 8 nucleotides align to TRBD2. The junction had 4 bases not matched to a gene; V was cut back by 0 bases and J by 4 bases. Germline V gives CDR1 SGDLS, CDR2 YYNGEE. The CDR3 consists of 15 residues. CDR3: CASSVEGRGADTQYF. The CDR3 bases are TGTGCCAGCAGCGTAGAGGGGCGGGGGGCAGATACGCAGTATTTT. Using reference TRBV9 and TRBJ2-3 for the parts outside the CDR3, the full variable domain is DSGVTQTPKHLITATGQRVTLRCSPRSGDLSVYWYQQSLDQGLQFLIQYYNGEERAKGNILERFSAQQFPDLHSELNLSSLELGDSALYFCASSVEGRGADTQYFGPGTRLTVL.